This T cell receptor beta chain was found in a study of blood T cell repertoires in COVID-19. Study at large: Both acute and convalescent COVID-19 samples were obtained from the United States, Italy and Spain.

Germline CDR1 LNHDA, CDR2 SQIVND (reference sequence). The CDR3 covers 14 residues. V gave up 5 bases and J gave up 4 bases, with 14 bases separating them. Original methodology: Amplified reference gene primers provided the basis for estimating nucleated cell counts. Libraries were prepared by immunoSEQ multiplex PCR; TCRdb keeps only in-frame clonotypes and omits some of them. The D gene and trimming were derived from the DNA, and the V and J assignments and clone size from that table. Of about 190,000 clones listed, around 84% were seen once; the top ten hold 13% to 15%. The V call is TRBV19, the J call TRBJ1-2; D might be TRBD1 (5 bases). This receptor was obtained from a man aged 30 to 45 with active or convalescent COVID-19. Sequencing was performed on peripheral blood. CDR3 in amino acids: CASSSMGLGYGYTF. CDR3 DNA: TGTGCCAGTAGTTCTATGGGGCTGGGCTATGGCTACACCTTC. Filled out from reference TRBV19 and TRBJ1-2, the complete variable domain reads DGGITQSPKYLFRKEGQNVTLSCEQNLNHDAMYWYRQDPGQGLRLIYYSQIVNDFQKGDIAEGYSVSREKKESFPLTVTSAQKNPTAFYLCASSSMGLGYGYTFGSGTRLTVV.